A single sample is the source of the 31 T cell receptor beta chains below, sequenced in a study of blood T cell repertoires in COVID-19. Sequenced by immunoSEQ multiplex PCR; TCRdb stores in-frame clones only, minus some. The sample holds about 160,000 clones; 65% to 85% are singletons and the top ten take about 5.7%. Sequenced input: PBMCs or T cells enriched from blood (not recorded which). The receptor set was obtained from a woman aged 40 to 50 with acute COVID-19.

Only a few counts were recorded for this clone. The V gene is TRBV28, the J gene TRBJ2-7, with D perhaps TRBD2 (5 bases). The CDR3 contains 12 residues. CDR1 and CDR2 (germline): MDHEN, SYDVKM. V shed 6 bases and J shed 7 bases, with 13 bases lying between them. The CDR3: CASSLSGKEQYF. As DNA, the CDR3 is TGTGCCAGCAGCCTATCGGGGAAAGAGCAGTACTTC. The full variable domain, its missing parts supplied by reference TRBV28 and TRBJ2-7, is DVKVTQSSRYLVKRTGEKVFLECVQDMDHENMFWYRQDPGLGLRLIYFSYDVKMKEKGDIPEGYSVSREKKERFSLILESASTNQTSMYLCASSLSGKEQYFGPGTRLTVT.

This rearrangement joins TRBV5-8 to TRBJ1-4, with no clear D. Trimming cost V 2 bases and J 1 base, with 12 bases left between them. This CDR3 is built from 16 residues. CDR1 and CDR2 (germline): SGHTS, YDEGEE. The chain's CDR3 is CASSFGGARTNEKLFF. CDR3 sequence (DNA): TGTGCCAGCAGCTTCGGCGGTGCGAGAACTAATGAAAAACTGTTTTTT.

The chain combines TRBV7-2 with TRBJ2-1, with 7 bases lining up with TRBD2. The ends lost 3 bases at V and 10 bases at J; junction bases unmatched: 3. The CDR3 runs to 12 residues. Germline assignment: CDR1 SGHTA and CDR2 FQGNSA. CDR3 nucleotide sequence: TGTGCCAGCAGCTTTGACGGGGGGGAGCAGTTCTTC. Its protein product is CASSFDGGEQFF.

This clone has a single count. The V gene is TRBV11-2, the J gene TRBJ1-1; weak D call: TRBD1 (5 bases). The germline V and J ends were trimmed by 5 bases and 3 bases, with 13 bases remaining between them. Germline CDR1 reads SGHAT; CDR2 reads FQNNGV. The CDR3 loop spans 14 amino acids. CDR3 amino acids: CASSETVMYTEAFF. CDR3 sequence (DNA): TGTGCCAGCAGCGAGACAGTTATGTACACTGAAGCTTTCTTT.

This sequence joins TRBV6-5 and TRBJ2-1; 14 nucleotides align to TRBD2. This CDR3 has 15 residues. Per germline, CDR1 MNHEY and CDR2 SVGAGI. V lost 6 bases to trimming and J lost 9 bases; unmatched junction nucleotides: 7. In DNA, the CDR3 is TGTGCCAGCAGCTTTTCCGGGACTAGCGGGGGTGAGCAGTTCTTC. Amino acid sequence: CASSFSGTSGGEQFF.

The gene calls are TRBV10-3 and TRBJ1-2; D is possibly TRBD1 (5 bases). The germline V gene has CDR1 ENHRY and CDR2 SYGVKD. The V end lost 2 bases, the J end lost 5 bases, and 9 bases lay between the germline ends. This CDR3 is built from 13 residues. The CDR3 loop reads CAISEIGGYGYTF. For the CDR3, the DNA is TGTGCCATCAGTGAGATCGGGGGGTATGGCTACACCTTC.

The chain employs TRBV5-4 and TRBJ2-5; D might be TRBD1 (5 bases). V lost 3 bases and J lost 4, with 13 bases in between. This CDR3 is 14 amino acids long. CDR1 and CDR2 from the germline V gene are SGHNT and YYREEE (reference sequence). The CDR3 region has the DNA TGTGCCAGCAGCTCAACGTTGGGGCGAGAGACCCAGTACTTC. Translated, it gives CASSSTLGRETQYF. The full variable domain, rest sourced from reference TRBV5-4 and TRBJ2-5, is ETGVTQSPTHLIKTRGQQVTLRCSSQSGHNTVSWYQQALGQGPQFIFQYYREEENGRGNFPPRFSGLQFPNYSSELNVNALELDDSALYLCASSSTLGRETQYFGPGTRLLVL.

In nucleotides, the CDR3 is TGTGCCAGCATTAGAAACACTGAAGCTTTCTTT. It codes for CASIRNTEAFF. The chain employs TRBV28 and TRBJ1-1; D remains unclear. V lost 7 bases, J lost 2 bases, and 5 bases lay in between. The CDR3 is 11 residues long. Per germline, CDR1 MDHEN and CDR2 SYDVKM.

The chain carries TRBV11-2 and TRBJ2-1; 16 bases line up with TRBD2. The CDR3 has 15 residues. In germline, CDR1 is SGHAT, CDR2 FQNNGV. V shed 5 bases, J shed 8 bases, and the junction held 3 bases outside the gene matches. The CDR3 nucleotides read TGTGCCAGCAGCCAGGGACTAGCGGGAGGGGATGAGCAGTTCTTC. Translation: CASSQGLAGGDEQFF. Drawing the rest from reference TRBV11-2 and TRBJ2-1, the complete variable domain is EAGVAQSPRYKIIEKRQSVAFWCNPISGHATLYWYQQILGQGPKLLIQFQNNGVVDDSQLPKDRFSAERLKGVDSTLKIQPAKLEDSAVYLCASSQGLAGGDEQFFGPGTRLTVL.

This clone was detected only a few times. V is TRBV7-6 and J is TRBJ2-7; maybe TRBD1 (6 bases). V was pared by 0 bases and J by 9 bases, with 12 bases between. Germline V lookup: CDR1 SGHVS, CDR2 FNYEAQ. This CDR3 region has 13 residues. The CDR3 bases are TGTGCCAGCAGCTTAGCCGTACAGGGTGGGCAGTACGTC. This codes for CASSLAVQGGQYV.

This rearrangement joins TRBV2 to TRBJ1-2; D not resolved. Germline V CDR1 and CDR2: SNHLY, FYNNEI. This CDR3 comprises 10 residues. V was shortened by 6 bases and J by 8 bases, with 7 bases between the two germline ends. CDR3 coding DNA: TGTGCCAGCAGATCTCAGGGCTACACCTTC. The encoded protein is CASRSQGYTF.

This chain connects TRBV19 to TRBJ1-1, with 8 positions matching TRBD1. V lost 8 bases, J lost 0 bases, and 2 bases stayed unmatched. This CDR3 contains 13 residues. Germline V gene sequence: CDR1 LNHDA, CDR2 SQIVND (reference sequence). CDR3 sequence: CASRTGLNTEAFF. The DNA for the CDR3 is TGTGCCAGTCGGACAGGGTTGAACACTGAAGCTTTCTTT.

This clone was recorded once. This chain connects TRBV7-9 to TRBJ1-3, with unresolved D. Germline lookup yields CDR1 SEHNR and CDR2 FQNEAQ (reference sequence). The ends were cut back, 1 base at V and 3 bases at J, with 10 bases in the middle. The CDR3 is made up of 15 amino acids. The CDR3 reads CASSLEGGVGNTIYF. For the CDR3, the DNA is TGTGCCAGCAGCTTAGAAGGCGGTGTTGGAAACACCATATATTTT.

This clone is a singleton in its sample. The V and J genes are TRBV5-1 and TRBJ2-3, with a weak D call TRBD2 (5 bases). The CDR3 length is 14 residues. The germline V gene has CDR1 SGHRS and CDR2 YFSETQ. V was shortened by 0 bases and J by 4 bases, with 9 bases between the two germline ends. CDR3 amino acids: CASSLETTPDTQYF. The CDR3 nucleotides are TGCGCCAGCAGCTTGGAGACTACACCAGATACGCAGTATTTT.

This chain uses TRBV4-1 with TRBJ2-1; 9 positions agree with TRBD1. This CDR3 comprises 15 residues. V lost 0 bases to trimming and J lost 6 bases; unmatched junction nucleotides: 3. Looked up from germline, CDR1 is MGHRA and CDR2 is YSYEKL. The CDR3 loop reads CASSQEGQGSNEQFF. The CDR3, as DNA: TGCGCCAGCAGCCAAGAGGGACAGGGTTCCAATGAGCAGTTCTTC.

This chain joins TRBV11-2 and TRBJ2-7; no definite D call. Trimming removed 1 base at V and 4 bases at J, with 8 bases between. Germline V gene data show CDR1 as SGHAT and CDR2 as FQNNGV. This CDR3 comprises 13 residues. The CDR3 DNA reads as TGTGCCAGCAGCTTAGGGCTCCTTTACGAGCAGTACTTC. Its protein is CASSLGLLYEQYF.

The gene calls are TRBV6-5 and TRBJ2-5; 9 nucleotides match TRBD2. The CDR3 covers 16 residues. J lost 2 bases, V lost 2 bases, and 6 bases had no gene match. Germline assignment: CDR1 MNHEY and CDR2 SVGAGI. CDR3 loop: CASSYHQREAQETQYF. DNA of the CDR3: TGTGCCAGCAGTTACCACCAGCGGGAGGCTCAAGAGACCCAGTACTTC.

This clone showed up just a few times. The CDR3 DNA reads as TGTGCCAGCAGTAGTGAGGGGGTGGGCGGCTACACCTTC. This gives the protein CASSSEGVGGYTF. The chain employs TRBV2 and TRBJ1-2, with TRBD1 as a possible D gene (6 bases). Germline V gene data show CDR1 as SNHLY and CDR2 as FYNNEI. There are 13 residues in the CDR3. Trimming stripped 5 bases from V and 8 bases from J, with 15 bases between.

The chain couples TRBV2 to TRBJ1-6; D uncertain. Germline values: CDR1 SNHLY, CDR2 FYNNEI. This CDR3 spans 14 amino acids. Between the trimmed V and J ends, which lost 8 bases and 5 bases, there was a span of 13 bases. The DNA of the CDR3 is TGTGCCAGCGGGTTAACAGCTAATAATTCACCCCTCCACTTT. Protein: CASGLTANNSPLHF.

The DNA of the CDR3 is TGTGCCAGCAGCTTAGATCTGACTACCCGAACGGCGTACTTC. Protein: CASSLDLTTRTAYF. The chain is built from TRBV7-8 and TRBJ2-7, with D perhaps TRBD2 (5 bases). V was clipped by 1 base and J by 12 bases, with 19 bases between them. The CDR3 consists of 14 residues. The germline V gene encodes CDR1 SGHVS and CDR2 FQNEAQ.

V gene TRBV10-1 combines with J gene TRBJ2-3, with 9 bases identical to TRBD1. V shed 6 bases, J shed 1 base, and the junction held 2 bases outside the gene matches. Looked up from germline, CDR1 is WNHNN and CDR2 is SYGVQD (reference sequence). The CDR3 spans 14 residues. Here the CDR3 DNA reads TGCGCCAGCAGCCGGGACAGGGGCACAGATACGCAGTATTTT. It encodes CASSRDRGTDTQYF.

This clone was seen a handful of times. The CDR3, as DNA: TGTGCCAGCTTATCGGACAGGGGGGAAGGCTACACCTTC. Protein: CASLSDRGEGYTF. The rearrangement uses TRBV18 and TRBJ1-2; 10 bases fit TRBD1. The ends lost 7 bases at V and 8 bases at J; junction bases unmatched: 7. The CDR3 totals 13 residues. From germline, CDR1 is KGHSH and CDR2 LQKENI.

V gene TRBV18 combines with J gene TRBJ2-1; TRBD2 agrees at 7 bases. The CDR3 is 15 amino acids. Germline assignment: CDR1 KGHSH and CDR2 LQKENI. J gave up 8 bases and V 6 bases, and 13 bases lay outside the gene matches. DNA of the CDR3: TGTGCCAGCTCCCAAGTGGGGGAGGGCCCTCATGAGCAGTTCTTC. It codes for CASSQVGEGPHEQFF.

The CDR3 loop is CASSVRPFSGTGGLETQYF. The CDR3 DNA is TGTGCCAGTAGTGTCAGACCCTTCTCCGGGACAGGGGGCTTGGAGACCCAGTACTTC. The V and J genes are TRBV19 and TRBJ2-5, with 12 bases that match TRBD1. V shed 5 bases, J shed 5 bases, and the junction held 18 bases outside the gene matches. The CDR3 totals 19 residues. Germline V gene data show CDR1 as LNHDA and CDR2 as SQIVND (reference sequence).

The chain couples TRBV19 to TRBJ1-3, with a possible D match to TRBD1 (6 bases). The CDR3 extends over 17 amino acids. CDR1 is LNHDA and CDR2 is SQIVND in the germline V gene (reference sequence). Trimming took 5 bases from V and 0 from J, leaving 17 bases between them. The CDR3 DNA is TGTGCCAGTAGTGCCGGGTCCAGGGGCTACTCTGGAAACACCATATATTTT. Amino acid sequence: CASSAGSRGYSGNTIYF.

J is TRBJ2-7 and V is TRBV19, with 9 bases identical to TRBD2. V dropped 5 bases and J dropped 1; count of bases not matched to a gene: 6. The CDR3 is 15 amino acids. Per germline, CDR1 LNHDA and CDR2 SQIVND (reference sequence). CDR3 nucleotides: TGTGCCAGTAGTCCGGCGACTAGCGGTTCCTACGAGCAGTACTTC. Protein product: CASSPATSGSYEQYF.

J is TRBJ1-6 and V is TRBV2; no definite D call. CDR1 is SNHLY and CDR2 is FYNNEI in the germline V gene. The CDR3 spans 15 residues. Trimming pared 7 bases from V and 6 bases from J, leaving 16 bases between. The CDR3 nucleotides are TGTGCCAGCATCCTGTCGGAGCCCGGTAATTCACCCCTCCACTTT. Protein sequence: CASILSEPGNSPLHF.

CDR3 amino acids: CASSDSLRGSGANVLTF. CDR3 coding DNA: TGTGCCAGCAGTGACTCCCTTAGGGGCTCTGGGGCCAACGTCCTGACTTTC. The chain links TRBV6-4 to TRBJ2-6; D is possibly TRBD1 (5 bases). This CDR3 spans 17 amino acids. CDR1 is MRHNA and CDR2 is SNTAGT in the germline V gene. The germline V and J ends were trimmed by 0 bases and 0 bases, with 9 bases remaining between them.

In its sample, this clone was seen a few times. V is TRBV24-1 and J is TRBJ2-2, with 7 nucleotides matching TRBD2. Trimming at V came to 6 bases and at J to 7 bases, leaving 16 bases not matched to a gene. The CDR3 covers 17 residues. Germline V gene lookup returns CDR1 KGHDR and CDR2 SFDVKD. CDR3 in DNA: TGTGCCACCAGTAGGGCGGGAGCGCCGGGGGAAGGCGGGGAGCTGTTTTTT. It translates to CATSRAGAPGEGGELFF.

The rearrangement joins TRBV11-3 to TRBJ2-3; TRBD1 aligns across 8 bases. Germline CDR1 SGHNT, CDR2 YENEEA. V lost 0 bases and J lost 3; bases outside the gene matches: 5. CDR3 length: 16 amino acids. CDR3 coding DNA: TGTGCCAGCAGCTTAGATTCCGGACAGGGTACAGATACGCAGTATTTT. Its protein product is CASSLDSGQGTDTQYF.

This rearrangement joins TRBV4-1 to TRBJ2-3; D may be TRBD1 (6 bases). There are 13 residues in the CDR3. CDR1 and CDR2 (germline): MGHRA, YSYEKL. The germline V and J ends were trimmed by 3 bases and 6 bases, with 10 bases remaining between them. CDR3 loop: CASSQMRGDTQYF. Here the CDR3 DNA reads TGCGCCAGCAGCCAGATGAGGGGGGATACGCAGTATTTT.